This T cell receptor (beta chain) derives from a study of blood T cell repertoires in COVID-19. The overall study: Some COVID-19 samples were acute and others convalescent; all came from the United States, Italy and Spain. From T cells, B-cell-depleted T cells, or PBMCs came the material, which was cDNA or gDNA.

The CDR3 sequence is 13 residues long. The V end was cut by 5 bases, the J end by 6 bases, with 13 bases between. Germline V lookup: CDR1 MDHEN, CDR2 SYDVKM. Assay: immunoSEQ multiplex PCR; the TCRdb copy retains only in-frame clones and omits some. Of 150,000 or so clones listed, about four fifths were seen once; the top ten hold less than 5%. One Seattle source followed patients from active infection through their disease course. The source of this sequence is a woman between 65 and 79 years old with COVID-19, enrolled during active disease. The sequencing input was peripheral blood. V is TRBV28 and J is TRBJ1-1; D is unresolved. The CDR3: CASSLNMRAEAFF. For the CDR3, the DNA is TGTGCCAGCAGTCTAAATATGAGGGCTGAAGCTTTCTTT.